Given below is one T cell receptor (beta chain) in context. Its antigen is as yet unknown. These data are taken from a study of blood T cells in healthy people across ages. A second PCR, run for roughly 7 to 11 cycles, used a sample-barcoded 5' primer plus a J-beta primer mix. TCRdb re-called the 5' RACE reads through MiXCR, storing one row per CDR3 protein. The sample shows some 900,000 distinct CDR3 sequences, roughly 50% of them seen only once. Germline CDR1 MGHRA, CDR2 YSYEKL. V shed 4 bases and J shed 6 bases, with 13 bases lying between them. The CDR3 is made up of 14 amino acids. The study's findings and limits: A roughly linear age-dependent decrease characterized TCR beta diversity per million T cells.

The chain combines TRBV4-1 with TRBJ2-1; D call uncertain. Sample: blood. This sequence originates from a man younger than 45 in good health. CDR3 DNA sequence: TGCGCCAGCAGCCGATCCCCCCAACCCAATGAGCAGTTCTTC. Its translation: CASSRSPQPNEQFF.